Presented here are 10 T cell receptor beta chains from one specimen sequenced in a study of blood T cell repertoires in COVID-19. Data came from immunoSEQ multiplex PCR; TCRdb stores just in-frame clones and leaves some out. The sample yields approximately 240,000 clones, 70% to 90% seen once. Sample: peripheral blood. Receptors were obtained from a woman in her sixties with active or convalescent COVID-19.

The V call is TRBV5-1, the J call TRBJ1-5; D remains unclear. CDR3 length equals 15 residues. Trimming stripped 1 base from V and 2 bases from J, with 10 bases between. The germline CDR1 and CDR2 sequences are SGHRS and YFSETQ. The CDR3 DNA sequence: TGCGCCAGCAGCTTGACGGGGTTTGGCAATCAGCCCCAGCATTTT. This codes for CASSLTGFGNQPQHF. Filled out from reference TRBV5-1 and TRBJ1-5, the complete variable domain reads KAGVTQTPRYLIKTRGQQVTLSCSPISGHRSVSWYQQTPGQGLQFLFEYFSETQRNKGNFPGRFSGRQFSNSRSEMNVSTLELGDSALYLCASSLTGFGNQPQHFGDGTRLSIL.

V gene TRBV7-9 combines with J gene TRBJ1-4; D gene uncertain. The CDR3 consists of 15 residues. Trimming cost V 0 bases and J 7 bases, with 12 bases left between them. Germline assignment: CDR1 SEHNR and CDR2 FQNEAQ (reference sequence). The CDR3 DNA is TGTGCCAGCAGCTTAGCAGGAGTCGCTAGTGAAAAACTGTTTTTT. This encodes CASSLAGVASEKLFF.

The chain combines TRBV9 with TRBJ2-2, with 9 bases lining up with TRBD1. V shed 3 bases and J 7 bases; nucleotides not matched to a gene: 7. CDR3 length: 15 residues. Germline loops: CDR1 SGDLS, CDR2 YYNGEE. CDR3 loop: CASSEWTGDSGELFF. Written as DNA, the CDR3 is TGTGCCAGCAGCGAGTGGACAGGGGATAGCGGGGAGCTGTTTTTT.

J is TRBJ1-5 and V is TRBV4-2, with a tentative D call TRBD1 (6 bases). V was trimmed by 2 bases and J by 5 bases, leaving 10 bases between them. Germline CDR1 LGHNA, CDR2 YNFKEQ. The CDR3 contains 14 residues. CDR3 sequence: CASSQPGGDQPQHF. For the CDR3, the DNA is TGTGCCAGCAGCCAACCGGGGGGCGATCAGCCCCAGCATTTT.

The chain has TRBV5-1 and TRBJ1-2; weak D call: TRBD1 (6 bases). Per germline, CDR1 SGHRS and CDR2 YFSETQ. The CDR3 consists of 16 residues. V was clipped by 3 bases and J by 6 bases, with 21 bases between them. CDR3 sequence (DNA): TGCGCCAGCAGCTCGGGGGGCTGGGGAAAAGAAAATGGCTACACCTTC. Translated, it gives CASSSGGWGKENGYTF.

The chain combines TRBV21-1 with TRBJ2-7; the table assigns TRBD2, which was not confirmed against the DNA. TRBV21-1 is given as a pseudogene. This CDR3 region has 12 residues. In DNA, the CDR3 is TGTGCCAGCGGCCGGGGGGCCTACGAGCAGTACGTC. Protein product: CASGRGAYEQYV.

The chain recombines TRBV19 with TRBJ2-5, with a weak D call TRBD1 (6 bases). Trimming removed 7 bases at V and 4 bases at J, with 16 bases between. CDR3 size: 14 residues. Germline V CDR1 and CDR2: LNHDA, SQIVND (reference sequence). The CDR3 sequence is CASTQTGSGETQYF. The CDR3 nucleotides are TGTGCCAGTACCCAGACAGGATCTGGAGAGACCCAGTACTTC.

J is TRBJ2-2 and V is TRBV19, with D maybe TRBD1 (6 bases). V shed 1 base and J shed 6 bases, with 6 bases lying between them. The V gene's germline CDR1 is LNHDA and CDR2 SQIVND (reference sequence). The CDR3 length is 13 residues. CDR3 sequence reads: CASSIAGAGELFF. CDR3 nucleotides: TGTGCCAGTAGTATAGCAGGGGCCGGGGAGCTGTTTTTT.

The rearrangement joins TRBV5-4 to TRBJ2-7; 13 nucleotides match TRBD2. This CDR3 has 14 amino acids. With 5 bases clipped from V and 5 bases from J, the junction kept 4 bases outside the gene matches. CDR1 SGHNT and CDR2 YYREEE come from the germline V gene (reference sequence). CDR3 protein: CASRLAGGPHEQYF. CDR3 coding DNA: TGTGCCAGCAGACTAGCGGGAGGGCCGCACGAGCAGTACTTC.

This sequence joins TRBV10-1 and TRBJ2-7, with TRBD2 matching over 10 bases. The CDR3 has 15 residues. Trimming at V came to 6 bases and at J to 1 base, leaving 6 bases not matched to a gene. In germline, CDR1 is WNHNN, CDR2 SYGVQD (reference sequence). CDR3: CASSPGLADSYEQYF. The CDR3 nucleotides are TGCGCCAGCAGCCCCGGACTAGCGGATTCCTACGAGCAGTACTTC.